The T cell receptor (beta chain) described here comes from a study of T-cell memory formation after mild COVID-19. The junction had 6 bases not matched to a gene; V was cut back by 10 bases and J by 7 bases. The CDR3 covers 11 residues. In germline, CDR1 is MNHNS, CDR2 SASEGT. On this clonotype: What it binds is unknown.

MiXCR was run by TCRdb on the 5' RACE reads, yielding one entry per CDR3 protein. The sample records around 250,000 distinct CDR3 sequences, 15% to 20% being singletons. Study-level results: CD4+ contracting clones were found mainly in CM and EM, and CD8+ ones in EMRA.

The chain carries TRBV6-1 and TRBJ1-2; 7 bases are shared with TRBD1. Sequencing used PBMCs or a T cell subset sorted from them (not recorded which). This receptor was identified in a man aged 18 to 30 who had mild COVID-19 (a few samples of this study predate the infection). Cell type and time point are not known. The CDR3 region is CATQGEGGYTF. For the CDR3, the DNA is TGTGCCACCCAGGGGGAGGGTGGCTACACCTTC.